Listed below are T cell receptor beta chains from one sample, sequenced in a study of radiotherapy plus CTLA-4 blockade in lung cancer. The data were produced by immunoSEQ multiplex PCR, yet TCRdb's version contains in-frame clones alone and is incomplete. This table holds tens of thousands of clones, 72% found once. Sequences were derived from peripheral blood, sampled from a patient treated with radiotherapy plus ipilimumab. The receptors originated from a human donor with non-small cell lung cancer that progressed on radiotherapy plus ipilimumab. Both conserved end residues are part of each CDR3. A D gene is named only where the DNA matches it firmly.

v_gene,d_gene,CDR3aa
TRBV15,NA,CATSSESDVGNQPQHF
TRBV11-2,NA,CASSLGRDGYTF
TRBV28,TRBD1,CASSPGQGGREQFF
TRBV5-1,TRBD1,CASSLGDRGLNEQYF
TRBV4-3,NA,CASSPSSGNTIYF
TRBV30,NA,CAWKPAGSQETQYF
TRBV5-1,NA,CASSPDSSARNEKLFF
TRBV5-6,NA,CASSLIGISDEAFF
TRBV6-5,TRBD1,CASSVHDRGRNGYTF
TRBV6-1,NA,CASSAAHPGVGGGNQPQHF
TRBV6-4,NA,CASSETVSTDTQYF
TRBV6-5,NA,CASTGRGEQYF
TRBV18,NA,CASSPRGAPYNEQFF
TRBV28,TRBD1,CATTGVGQPQHF
TRBV28,TRBD1,CASSSPGTGFYGYTF
TRBV9,TRBD1,CASSPWTGTGEETQYF
TRBV13,NA,CASSQGAVREARDNKQFF
TRBV9,NA,CASRAGVGYGYTF
TRBV7-8,TRBD1,CASSLAGTVYGYTF
TRBV11-2,TRBD2,CASSLDDLAGGHNEQFF
TRBV5-4,TRBD1,CASSEGQGTTSNQPQHF
TRBV7-7,NA,CASSLAPAGPGSGANVLTF
TRBV5-1,TRBD1,CASSTGQGAFYNEQFF
TRBV28,NA,CASSLGRYNEQFF
TRBV18,NA,CASSPPSGSLGTGELFF
TRBV28,NA,CASSFRPGAPETQYF
TRBV6-5,NA,CASSYREGANVLTF
TRBV5-1,TRBD1,CASSSLRTGAEAFF
TRBV9,TRBD2,CASSDGGADTQYF
TRBV5-1,NA,CASSLGTLANEQFF
TRBV11-3,TRBD1,CASSRGQGGSYEQYF
TRBV18,NA,CASSPQGAIYEQYF
TRBV6-5,TRBD1,CASSSPDRGQPQHF
TRBV11-2,NA,CASSSFETGKETQYF
TRBV4-2,TRBD2,CASSQETAGVVSNEQFF
TRBV10-3,TRBD1,CASFDRGEGDNSEAFF
TRBV28,NA,CASSPQGRGSTDTQYF
TRBV7-8,NA,CASSPPIQENTEAFF
TRBV5-5,NA,CASSLGGVPDEQYF
TRBV5-1,NA,CASSLDGRAMGGNTIYF
TRBV27,NA,CASSLFLGGYNEQFF
TRBV9,TRBD2,CASSVLSGTSGSADTQYF
TRBV29-1,TRBD2,CSVEPGTSGVLYNEQFF
TRBV7-9,NA,CASSLYNYGYTF
TRBV18,NA,CASSPGARSGELFF
TRBV5-4,NA,CASSLGGTTNEKLFF
TRBV7-9,NA,CASSSSETTNEKLFF
TRBV9,NA,CASSVGAGRDYGYTF
TRBV5-6,TRBD1,CASSLTGEDTEAFF
TRBV10-1,NA,CASSCALDTAGNSPLHF
TRBV5-1,TRBD2,CASSKGLATDTQYF
TRBV15,TRBD1,CATSRGGTGGSYEQYF
TRBV7-9,TRBD2,CAGSGLAGDEQYF
TRBV5-1,NA,CASSLANTEAFF
TRBV7-3,NA,CASSMGPANNEQFF
TRBV6-1,TRBD2,CASRRTSGFLETQYF
TRBV5-4,TRBD2,CASSLALAGGGEQYF